Listed below are T cell receptor beta chains from one sample, sequenced in a study of T cell changes during pregnancy in multiple sclerosis. Repertoires were generated with immunoSEQ multiplex PCR, while TCRdb's copy carries only in-frame clones and drops some. This table has fewer than 50,000 clones, roughly 91% appearing once. The specimen was CD8+ T cells from peripheral blood mononuclear cells, collected in the third trimester of pregnancy. The source of these receptors is a female donor with multiple sclerosis, enrolled in a pregnancy study. Each CDR3 is given with its conserved first and last residue. D genes are given only for firm matches. Not all rows give a size; the values are once, few, many and, for expanded clones, a class.

v_gene: TRBV19; j_gene: TRBJ1-2; d_gene: -; abundance: once; CDR3aa: CASSTSGTYGYTF; CDR3nt: TGTGCCAGTAGTACCAGCGGAACCTATGGCTACACCTTC
v_gene: TRBV28; j_gene: TRBJ1-5; d_gene: -; abundance: -; CDR3aa: CASSLRQPQHF; CDR3nt: TGTGCCAGCAGTTTACGGCAGCCCCAGCATTTT
v_gene: TRBV18; j_gene: TRBJ2-3; d_gene: TRBD2; abundance: -; CDR3aa: CASSLAGMSTDTQYF; CDR3nt: TGTGCCAGCTCACTAGCGGGTATGAGCACAGATACGCAGTATTTT
v_gene: TRBV6-1; j_gene: TRBJ2-7; d_gene: -; abundance: -; CDR3aa: CASSEAAGTSFLQYF; CDR3nt: TGTGCCAGCAGTGAAGCAGCAGGAACTAGCTTCTTGCAGTACTTC
v_gene: TRBV27; j_gene: TRBJ1-2; d_gene: TRBD1; abundance: -; CDR3aa: CASSPGPGTGPNYGYTF; CDR3nt: TGTGCCAGCAGTCCTGGACCCGGGACAGGGCCGAACTATGGCTACACCTTC
v_gene: TRBV29-1; j_gene: TRBJ1-1; d_gene: -; abundance: -; CDR3aa: CSVVTSTEAFF; CDR3nt: TGCAGCGTTGTAACGAGCACTGAAGCTTTCTTT
v_gene: TRBV13; j_gene: TRBJ2-7; d_gene: -; abundance: -; CDR3aa: CASSLQGRDEQYF; CDR3nt: TGTGCCAGCAGCTTACAGGGGAGGGACGAGCAGTACTTC
v_gene: TRBV5-5; j_gene: TRBJ1-1; d_gene: TRBD1; abundance: -; CDR3aa: CASTLHRGYGEAFF; CDR3nt: TGTGCCAGCACACTCCACAGGGGCTATGGTGAAGCTTTCTTT
v_gene: TRBV5-6; j_gene: TRBJ1-6; d_gene: TRBD1; abundance: -; CDR3aa: CASSWDRGTYSPLHF; CDR3nt: TGTGCCAGCAGCTGGGACAGAGGGACCTATTCACCCCTCCACTTT
v_gene: TRBV6-1; j_gene: TRBJ2-1; d_gene: TRBD1; abundance: -; CDR3aa: CASSGPGTVTYNEQFF; CDR3nt: TGTGCCAGCAGTGGTCCCGGGACAGTAACCTACAATGAGCAGTTCTTC
v_gene: TRBV7-2; j_gene: TRBJ1-2; d_gene: TRBD1; abundance: -; CDR3aa: CASRREGTGGSKGNYGYTF; CDR3nt: TGTGCCAGCAGACGTGAGGGAACAGGGGGCAGTAAGGGCAACTATGGCTACACCTTC
v_gene: TRBV6-5; j_gene: TRBJ2-1; d_gene: -; abundance: -; CDR3aa: CASSYVQITNEQFF; CDR3nt: TGTGCCAGCAGTTACGTACAGATAACCAATGAGCAGTTCTTC
v_gene: TRBV7-3; j_gene: TRBJ2-3; d_gene: TRBD2; abundance: -; CDR3aa: CASSTGTSGGMTDTQYF; CDR3nt: TGTGCCAGCAGCACCGGGACTAGCGGGGGTATGACAGATACGCAGTATTTT
v_gene: TRBV29-1; j_gene: TRBJ1-3; d_gene: -; abundance: -; CDR3aa: CSANGGSGNTIYF; CDR3nt: TGCAGCGCAAACGGGGGCTCTGGAAACACCATATATTTT
v_gene: TRBV15; j_gene: TRBJ1-5; d_gene: TRBD1; abundance: -; CDR3aa: CATSPGTGEIGNQPQHF; CDR3nt: TGTGCCACCAGTCCCGGGACAGGGGAGATTGGCAATCAGCCCCAGCATTTT
v_gene: TRBV19; j_gene: TRBJ1-1; d_gene: TRBD1; abundance: -; CDR3aa: CASSIAAGGYSEAFF; CDR3nt: TGTGCCAGTAGTATAGCGGCAGGGGGGTATTCCGAAGCTTTCTTT
v_gene: TRBV6-5; j_gene: TRBJ1-1; d_gene: TRBD1; abundance: once; CDR3aa: CASSPGQGNTEAFF; CDR3nt: TGTGCCAGCAGTCCCGGACAGGGGAACACTGAAGCTTTCTTT
v_gene: TRBV5-1; j_gene: TRBJ1-2; d_gene: TRBD1; abundance: -; CDR3aa: CASSLGQGAIGYTF; CDR3nt: TGCGCCAGCAGCCTGGGACAGGGGGCGATCGGCTACACCTTC
v_gene: TRBV7-9; j_gene: TRBJ2-5; d_gene: -; abundance: -; CDR3aa: CASSSPLTETQYF; CDR3nt: TGTGCCAGCAGCTCACCTCTAACTGAGACCCAGTACTTC
v_gene: TRBV13; j_gene: TRBJ2-3; d_gene: TRBD2; abundance: -; CDR3aa: CASSSSGTSGWDTQYF; CDR3nt: TGTGCCAGCAGCTCCTCCGGGACTAGCGGTTGGGATACGCAGTATTTT
v_gene: TRBV28; j_gene: TRBJ2-2; d_gene: TRBD1; abundance: once; CDR3aa: CASSSTLITGGRTGELFF; CDR3nt: TGTGCCAGCAGTTCCACCCTTATAACAGGGGGCAGGACCGGGGAGCTGTTTTTT
v_gene: TRBV18; j_gene: TRBJ1-2; d_gene: TRBD1; abundance: -; CDR3aa: CASSPRTRQGSGANGYTF; CDR3nt: TGTGCCAGCTCACCACGTACCAGACAGGGAAGTGGAGCGAATGGCTACACCTTC
v_gene: TRBV4-1; j_gene: TRBJ1-1; d_gene: TRBD1; abundance: -; CDR3aa: CASSQLPGQGSTEAFF; CDR3nt: TGCGCCAGCAGCCAACTACCGGGACAGGGGAGCACTGAAGCTTTCTTT
v_gene: TRBV13; j_gene: TRBJ2-2; d_gene: -; abundance: -; CDR3aa: CASSPPPTGRYTGELFF; CDR3nt: TGTGCCAGCAGCCCTCCCCCGACAGGGAGGTACACCGGGGAGCTGTTTTTT
v_gene: TRBV7-6; j_gene: TRBJ1-3; d_gene: -; abundance: -; CDR3aa: CASRPDGSSGNTIYF; CDR3nt: TGTGCCAGCAGACCAGACGGGAGCTCTGGAAACACCATATATTTT
v_gene: TRBV6-6; j_gene: TRBJ1-6; d_gene: -; abundance: -; CDR3aa: CASSYYGGLRNSPLHF; CDR3nt: TGTGCCAGCAGTTATTATGGGGGCCTCCGAAATTCACCCCTCCACTTT
v_gene: TRBV28; j_gene: TRBJ2-7; d_gene: -; abundance: -; CDR3aa: CASWGLQRAYEQYF; CDR3nt: TGTGCCAGCTGGGGGCTCCAACGAGCCTACGAGCAGTACTTC
v_gene: TRBV9; j_gene: TRBJ2-1; d_gene: -; abundance: -; CDR3aa: CASSDGGPWGEQFF; CDR3nt: TGTGCCAGCAGCGACGGGGGGCCATGGGGTGAGCAGTTCTTC
v_gene: TRBV29-1; j_gene: TRBJ2-5; d_gene: -; abundance: -; CDR3aa: CSVLTVQETQYF; CDR3nt: TGCAGCGTTCTGACAGTTCAAGAGACCCAGTACTTC
v_gene: TRBV29-1; j_gene: TRBJ1-1; d_gene: -; abundance: few; CDR3aa: CSVDSGEGSEAFF; CDR3nt: TGCAGCGTTGATTCAGGGGAAGGCTCTGAAGCTTTCTTT
v_gene: TRBV4-3; j_gene: TRBJ2-3; d_gene: TRBD2; abundance: few; CDR3aa: CASSPGLVTDTQYF; CDR3nt: TGCGCCAGCAGCCCGGGACTAGTGACAGATACGCAGTATTTT
v_gene: TRBV10-3; j_gene: TRBJ1-2; d_gene: TRBD1; abundance: once; CDR3aa: CAIRHFSGTGEGSWNYGYTF; CDR3nt: TGTGCCATCAGGCACTTCTCCGGGACAGGGGAGGGTTCTTGGAACTATGGCTACACCTTC
v_gene: TRBV6-1; j_gene: TRBJ1-5; d_gene: -; abundance: once; CDR3aa: CASSEPGGYNQPQHF; CDR3nt: TGTGCCAGCAGTGAACCGGGGGGTTACAATCAGCCCCAGCATTTT
v_gene: TRBV19; j_gene: TRBJ1-1; d_gene: -; abundance: -; CDR3aa: CATQTRGRGVTEAFF; CDR3nt: TGTGCCACCCAAACCAGGGGCCGCGGAGTGACTGAAGCTTTCTTT
v_gene: TRBV28; j_gene: TRBJ2-1; d_gene: -; abundance: -; CDR3aa: CASSYNRDPYNEQFF; CDR3nt: TGTGCCAGCAGTTACAACAGGGATCCCTACAATGAGCAGTTCTTC
v_gene: TRBV9; j_gene: TRBJ1-2; d_gene: TRBD1; abundance: -; CDR3aa: CASKSGGSYGYTF; CDR3nt: TGTGCCAGCAAGTCAGGGGGAAGCTATGGCTACACCTTC
v_gene: TRBV7-9; j_gene: TRBJ1-2; d_gene: TRBD1; abundance: few; CDR3aa: CASSLQGAWSGYTF; CDR3nt: TGTGCCAGCAGCCTCCAGGGGGCTTGGAGTGGCTACACCTTC
v_gene: TRBV6-5; j_gene: TRBJ1-1; d_gene: -; abundance: -; CDR3aa: CASSYSTAPTTEAFF; CDR3nt: TGTGCCAGCAGTTACTCGACAGCCCCGACCACTGAAGCTTTCTTT
v_gene: TRBV28; j_gene: TRBJ1-1; d_gene: -; abundance: -; CDR3aa: CASSTSREMNTEAFF; CDR3nt: TGTGCCAGCAGTACATCACGGGAGATGAACACTGAAGCTTTCTTT
v_gene: TRBV7-9; j_gene: TRBJ1-6; d_gene: TRBD1; abundance: -; CDR3aa: CASSLAGDSSYNSPLHF; CDR3nt: TGTGCCAGCAGCTTAGCTGGGGACAGCTCCTATAATTCACCCCTCCACTTT
v_gene: TRBV28; j_gene: TRBJ2-7; d_gene: TRBD1; abundance: -; CDR3aa: CASSLRKDRGTYEQYF; CDR3nt: TGTGCCAGCAGTTTGAGGAAGGACAGGGGAACCTACGAGCAGTACTTC
v_gene: TRBV5-4; j_gene: TRBJ2-1; d_gene: -; abundance: -; CDR3aa: CAVRLGPAPNEQFF; CDR3nt: TGTGCCGTAAGGTTGGGGCCAGCTCCCAATGAGCAGTTCTTC
v_gene: TRBV10-3; j_gene: TRBJ1-1; d_gene: -; abundance: -; CDR3aa: CATAPGSGLTEAFF; CDR3nt: TGTGCCACCGCGCCTGGAAGCGGGCTCACTGAAGCTTTCTTT
v_gene: TRBV4-1; j_gene: TRBJ2-7; d_gene: TRBD1; abundance: -; CDR3aa: CASSLRDRVDEQYF; CDR3nt: TGCGCCAGCAGCCTTAGAGACAGGGTCGACGAGCAGTACTTC
v_gene: TRBV27; j_gene: TRBJ2-1; d_gene: -; abundance: -; CDR3aa: CASSWGVSGGNEQFF; CDR3nt: TGTGCCAGCAGTTGGGGTGTTTCGGGCGGGAATGAGCAGTTCTTC
v_gene: TRBV5-1; j_gene: TRBJ2-3; d_gene: TRBD2; abundance: -; CDR3aa: CASSLGLAEPRSTDTQYF; CDR3nt: TGCGCCAGCAGCCTTGGACTAGCGGAACCTCGCAGCACAGATACGCAGTATTTT
v_gene: TRBV10-3; j_gene: TRBJ1-2; d_gene: -; abundance: -; CDR3aa: CAISETGITNYGYTF; CDR3nt: TGTGCCATCAGTGAGACAGGGATAACTAACTATGGCTACACCTTC
v_gene: TRBV4-3; j_gene: TRBJ2-1; d_gene: TRBD2; abundance: -; CDR3aa: CASSVRLAGTYNEQFF; CDR3nt: TGCGCCAGCAGCGTCCGACTAGCGGGGACTTACAATGAGCAGTTCTTC
v_gene: TRBV4-3; j_gene: TRBJ2-5; d_gene: TRBD2; abundance: -; CDR3aa: CASSQLTPSGRQETQYF; CDR3nt: TGCGCCAGCAGCCAGCTCACTCCTAGCGGGAGACAAGAGACCCAGTACTTC
v_gene: TRBV7-5; j_gene: TRBJ2-5; d_gene: -; abundance: -; CDR3aa: CARSLATGGDQETQYF; CDR3nt: TGTGCCAGAAGCTTAGCAACAGGGGGCGACCAAGAGACCCAGTACTTC
v_gene: TRBV5-6; j_gene: TRBJ1-4; d_gene: TRBD1; abundance: -; CDR3aa: CASSPTGGQGAIEKLFF; CDR3nt: TGTGCCAGCAGCCCCACTGGCGGACAGGGGGCGATTGAAAAACTGTTTTTT
v_gene: TRBV30; j_gene: TRBJ1-5; d_gene: -; abundance: -; CDR3aa: CAWSVETMQPQHF; CDR3nt: TGTGCCTGGAGTGTAGAAACTATGCAGCCCCAGCATTTT
v_gene: TRBV9; j_gene: TRBJ1-2; d_gene: -; abundance: -; CDR3aa: CASSEQGWGGYTF; CDR3nt: TGTGCCAGCAGCGAACAGGGATGGGGTGGCTACACCTTC
v_gene: TRBV30; j_gene: TRBJ1-1; d_gene: -; abundance: -; CDR3aa: CAWSEQGSEAFF; CDR3nt: TGTGCCTGGAGCGAACAGGGCTCTGAAGCTTTCTTT
v_gene: TRBV5-6; j_gene: TRBJ2-5; d_gene: TRBD1; abundance: -; CDR3aa: CASSSWTGLMETQYF; CDR3nt: TGTGCCAGCAGCTCATGGACAGGGCTAATGGAGACCCAGTACTTC
v_gene: TRBV5-6; j_gene: TRBJ2-3; d_gene: TRBD2; abundance: -; CDR3aa: CASTSGGDTQYF; CDR3nt: TGTGCCAGCACCTCGGGGGGGGATACGCAGTATTTT
v_gene: TRBV7-9; j_gene: TRBJ2-5; d_gene: -; abundance: -; CDR3aa: CASSRGGSRETQYF; CDR3nt: TGTGCCAGCAGCCGCGGAGGGTCGCGAGAGACCCAGTACTTC
v_gene: TRBV29-1; j_gene: TRBJ1-4; d_gene: -; abundance: -; CDR3aa: CSAVTTNEKLFF; CDR3nt: TGCAGCGCGGTGACAACTAATGAAAAACTGTTTTTT
v_gene: TRBV27; j_gene: TRBJ2-7; d_gene: TRBD1; abundance: once; CDR3aa: CASSPLTGFDEQYF; CDR3nt: TGTGCCAGCAGTCCTCTGACAGGGTTCGACGAGCAGTACTTC
v_gene: TRBV6-6; j_gene: TRBJ2-5; d_gene: TRBD1; abundance: once; CDR3aa: CASSYGTGIGETQYF; CDR3nt: TGTGCCAGCAGTTACGGGACAGGGATAGGAGAGACCCAGTACTTC